This TCR beta chain was captured by sequencing in a study of T-cell reconstitution after alpha-beta-depleted transplantation in children. General study findings and limits: At around two months after transplant, the alpha-beta T cells were reportedly derived from several hundred expanded clones that came from non-depleted graft cells. For some patients, TCRbeta diversity was high at day 60 because of recipient T cells and thymic progenitors that survived. T-cell numbers and diversity one year post-transplant derived largely from freshly generated T cells.

This CDR3 is built from 15 residues. The V and J ends lost 6 bases and 3 bases, in that order; junction bases with no gene match: 5. Unique molecular identifiers featured in how the TCRbeta library was prepared. TCRdb processed the PCR reads anew with MiXCR; each CDR3 protein has one entry. The table includes 580,000 or so distinct CDR3 sequences, about 21% detected once. This clonotype was detected many times. The antigen is not known. The receptor was isolated from a boy younger than two who had a stem cell transplant for acute myeloid leukemia, so the T cells may come from the graft donor. This rearrangement joins TRBV12-3 or TRBV12-4 to TRBJ2-7; 13 positions agree with TRBD2. This material consisted of PBMCs, mostly from graft donor cells, taken 360 days after TCRalphabeta/CD19-depleted stem cell transplant. The CDR3 region is CASSPGLAGVYEQYF. The CDR3 DNA follows: TGTGCCAGCAGCCCCGGACTAGCGGGGGTCTACGAGCAGTACTTC.